These T cell receptor beta chains were read from a single sample in a study of CD8+ T cells in alopecia areata. TCRdb's table, derived via immunoSEQ multiplex PCR, lists solely in-frame clones and lacks some. The sample carries about 190,000 clones, around 56% recorded once. This specimen was CD4+ T cells sorted from blood, taken at week 4, from a patient treated with tofacitinib. These TCRs come from a human donor with alopecia areata. Both conserved end residues are part of each CDR3. Fields, in order: D gene, clone size, J gene, V gene, CDR3 protein, CDR3 DNA. The D gene is left open where the match is weak. Size is omitted from some rows. Given values are once, few, many or a class for expanded clones.

.,.,TRBJ2-7,TRBV29-1,CSVEDLRSYEQYF,TGCAGCGTTGAAGATCTCAGATCCTACGAGCAGTACTTC
.,.,TRBJ2-3,TRBV5-1,CASSLGGPSTDTQYF,TGCGCCAGCAGCTTGGGAGGGCCAAGCACAGATACGCAGTATTTT
.,.,TRBJ2-5,TRBV4-1,CASSQLGSRIGDF,TGCGCCAGCAGCCAACTGGGTTCTAGGATTGGGGACTTC
TRBD2,.,TRBJ2-4,TRBV7-9,CASSQPGGVGIQYF,TGTGCCAGCAGCCAGCCCGGGGGGGTCGGCATTCAGTACTTC
.,few,TRBJ2-4,TRBV14,CASSQDLGVPQYF,TGTGCCAGCAGCCAAGATCTGGGGGTTCCTCAGTACTTC
.,.,TRBJ1-3,TRBV6-6,CASSYRGSGNTIYF,TGTGCCAGCAGTTACAGGGGCTCTGGAAACACCATATATTTT
.,.,TRBJ2-5,TRBV19,CASRMGKGTQYF,TGTGCCAGCCGCATGGGGAAAGGGACCCAGTACTTC
.,.,TRBJ2-7,TRBV29-1,CSVEGPQGGYEQYF,TGCAGCGTTGAAGGCCCCCAAGGTGGATACGAGCAGTACTTC
TRBD1,.,TRBJ2-2,TRBV7-2,CASSPGGNTGELFF,TGTGCCAGCAGTCCAGGGGGTAACACCGGGGAGCTGTTTTTT
.,.,TRBJ2-5,TRBV30,CAWTRGLETQYF,TGTGCCTGGACAAGGGGCCTAGAGACCCAGTACTTC
TRBD2,few,TRBJ2-3,TRBV23-1,CASSQKASGRECTDTQYF,TGCGCCAGCAGTCAAAAGGCTAGCGGGAGGGAGTGCACAGATACGCAGTATTTT
TRBD1,.,TRBJ2-1,TRBV6-1,CASSERLPGQAVNEQFF,TGTGCCAGCAGTGAACGCTTACCGGGACAGGCTGTGAATGAGCAGTTCTTC
.,.,TRBJ2-5,TRBV29-1,CSVSLLRRETQYF,TGCAGCGTTTCACTGCTTCGGCGAGAGACCCAGTACTTC
TRBD2,.,TRBJ2-5,TRBV19,CASSPMTSGSKETQYF,TGTGCCAGTAGTCCCATGACTAGCGGGAGTAAAGAGACCCAGTACTTC
.,.,TRBJ2-5,TRBV7-6,CASSLAAGWETQYF,TGTGCCAGCAGCTTAGCGGCAGGGTGGGAGACCCAGTACTTC
.,once,TRBJ1-4,TRBV11-2,CASSPTEEKLFF,TGTGCCAGCAGTCCGACAGAAGAAAAACTGTTTTTT
.,.,TRBJ2-3,TRBV29-1,CSVRVGGTDTQYF,TGCAGCGTTAGAGTAGGGGGCACAGATACGCAGTATTTT